The 31 T cell receptor beta chains in this list originate from one sample, sequenced in a study of T-cell memory formation after mild COVID-19. MiXCR, run by TCRdb on the 5' RACE reads, gives a single entry per CDR3 protein. The table has a few hundred thousand distinct CDR3 sequences, around 16% seen once. Sequenced material: PBMCs or a T cell subset sorted from them (not recorded which). All receptors come from a man between 18 and 29 years old who had mild COVID-19 (a few samples of this study predate the infection). Cell type and time point are not known.

In its sample, this clonotype was seen a few times. The chain is built from TRBV27 and TRBJ1-4; TRBD1 matches 7 bases. CDR3 size: 14 residues. The germline V gene encodes CDR1 MNHEY and CDR2 SMNVEV (reference sequence). With 4 bases clipped from V and 3 bases from J, the junction kept 2 bases outside the gene matches. The CDR3 DNA follows: TGTGCCAGCAGTTGGACAGGCCCTAATGAAAAACTGTTTTTT. The encoded protein is CASSWTGPNEKLFF.

The rearrangement uses TRBV14 and TRBJ2-7; D is unresolved. The germline gives CDR1 SGHDN, CDR2 FVKESK. Trimming removed 1 base from V and 3 bases from J, with 7 bases in between. This CDR3 contains 13 residues. The CDR3 sequence is CASSQVGGYEQYV. DNA for the CDR3: TGTGCCAGCAGCCAAGTGGGCGGCTACGAGCAGTACGTC.

This clonotype was recorded a few times. The J gene is TRBJ2-3, the V gene TRBV28, with D perhaps TRBD2 (5 bases). This CDR3 is built from 12 residues. V was trimmed by 7 bases and J by 5 bases, leaving 10 bases between them. CDR1 and CDR2 (germline): MDHEN, SYDVKM. In DNA form, the CDR3 reads TGTGCCAGCAAAGCGGCCGGAGATACGCAGTATTTT. This encodes CASKAAGDTQYF.

This clonotype showed up just a few times. The chain joins TRBV5-1 to TRBJ2-3; the match to TRBD2 covers 7 bases. The length of the CDR3 is 15 residues. Germline V gives CDR1 SGHRS, CDR2 YFSETQ. The junction had 10 bases not matched to a gene; V was cut back by 5 bases and J by 4 bases. The CDR3 region is CASRVAGGEADTQYF. In DNA form, the CDR3 reads TGCGCCAGCAGGGTAGCGGGCGGGGAGGCAGATACGCAGTATTTT.

This clonotype was seen a handful of times. The gene calls are TRBV6-2 or TRBV6-3 and TRBJ1-6; 7 nucleotides agree with TRBD1. V gave up 6 bases and J gave up 14 bases; unmatched junction bases: 13. The CDR3 contains 14 residues. CDR1 MNHEY and CDR2 SVGEGT come from the germline V gene. CDR3 in DNA: TGTGCCAGCAGCCTGGACAGGCGCTCGGTGACCCTCCACTTT. It translates to CASSLDRRSVTLHF.

The V call is TRBV12-3 or TRBV12-4, the J call TRBJ2-3, with TRBD2 matching 10 bases. The CDR3 runs 16 residues. V dropped 4 bases and J dropped 0; count of bases not matched to a gene: 4. The CDR3 DNA follows: TGTGCCAGCAGTTCGGGACTAGCGAAAAGCACAGATACGCAGTATTTT. Its translation: CASSSGLAKSTDTQYF.

This clonotype was counted a few times. The chain carries TRBV7-2 and TRBJ1-5; TRBD1 matches 7 bases. CDR3 length equals 14 residues. V was clipped by 7 bases and J by 5 bases; unmatched bases: 8. CDR1 SGHTA and CDR2 FQGNSA come from the germline V gene. This CDR3 is CASTTSGTDQPQHF. The CDR3 coding sequence is TGTGCCAGCACCACCAGTGGGACAGATCAGCCCCAGCATTTT.

Only one count was recorded for this clonotype. The V call is TRBV2, the J call TRBJ2-2; 7 bases are shared with TRBD1. CDR1 and CDR2 (germline): SNHLY, FYNNEI. J was trimmed by 1 base and V by 6 bases; bases with no gene match: 8. The CDR3 is made up of 16 amino acids. CDR3 in DNA: TGTGCCAGCAGCGAATTCGGACAGGTGAACACCGGGGAGCTGTTTTTT. It yields the protein CASSEFGQVNTGELFF.

Ten or more counts support this clonotype. The CDR3: CATAVTGYSPLHF. CDR3 DNA: TGTGCCACCGCTGTGACAGGGTATTCACCCCTCCACTTT. The V call is TRBV6-6, the J call TRBJ1-6, with TRBD1 matching 7 bases. Trimming at V came to 10 bases and at J to 8 bases, leaving 8 bases not matched to a gene. CDR1 is MNHNY and CDR2 is SVGAGI in the germline V gene (reference sequence). The CDR3 loop spans 13 amino acids.

This chain joins TRBV20-1 and TRBJ2-2, with no clear D. Germline lookup yields CDR1 DFQATT and CDR2 SNEGSKA (reference sequence). Trimming pared 6 bases from V and 3 bases from J, leaving 8 bases between. The CDR3 consists of 12 residues. Here the CDR3 reads CSAAGYTGELFF. In DNA, the CDR3 is TGCAGTGCGGCCGGATACACCGGGGAGCTGTTTTTT.

The V call is TRBV5-1, the J call TRBJ1-1; perhaps TRBD1 as D (6 bases). The CDR3 sequence is 14 residues long. In germline, CDR1 is SGHRS, CDR2 YFSETQ. V was shortened by 0 bases and J by 4 bases, with 10 bases between the two germline ends. The CDR3 bases are TGCGCCAGCAGCTTGGAGCAGGGGATCACTGAAGCTTTCTTT. Translated, it gives CASSLEQGITEAFF. Together with reference TRBV5-1 and TRBJ1-1, the CDR3 gives the full variable domain: KAGVTQTPRYLIKTRGQQVTLSCSPISGHRSVSWYQQTPGQGLQFLFEYFSETQRNKGNFPGRFSGRQFSNSRSEMNVSTLELGDSALYLCASSLEQGITEAFFGQGTRLTVV.

The gene calls are TRBV5-1 and TRBJ2-1; 9 nucleotides match TRBD1. Germline V gene data show CDR1 as SGHRS and CDR2 as YFSETQ. Trimming took 2 bases from V and 5 from J; bases not matched to a gene: 5. There are 15 residues in the CDR3. This CDR3 is CASSLEGQGNNEQFF. CDR3 bases: TGCGCCAGCAGCTTAGAAGGACAGGGGAACAATGAGCAGTTCTTC.

The V call is TRBV5-1, the J call TRBJ2-2; the D is unclear. The CDR3 has 14 amino acids. CDR1 SGHRS and CDR2 YFSETQ come from the germline V gene. Trimming stripped 0 bases from V and 2 bases from J, with 5 bases between. As DNA, the CDR3 is TGCGCCAGCAGCTTGGTGGTCAACACCGGGGAGCTGTTTTTT. It translates to CASSLVVNTGELFF.

In its sample, this clonotype was seen once. The gene calls are TRBV12-3 or TRBV12-4 and TRBJ1-1; 10 nucleotides align to TRBD1. Trimming took 6 bases from V and 8 from J; bases not matched to a gene: 6. CDR3 length: 13 amino acids. CDR3 sequence: CASRSRDRGEAFF. The DNA of the CDR3 is TGTGCCAGCAGGTCCCGGGACAGGGGAGAAGCTTTCTTT.

This clonotype has a handful of counts. This chain uses TRBV7-2 with TRBJ2-1; 9 nucleotides align to TRBD2. J was trimmed by 9 bases and V by 1 base; bases with no gene match: 10. Per the germline V gene, CDR1 is SGHTA and CDR2 is FQGNSA. CDR3 length: 16 amino acids. CDR3 sequence: CASSLVGLAGHGEQFF. The CDR3 bases are TGTGCCAGCAGCTTAGTTGGTCTAGCGGGGCACGGTGAGCAGTTCTTC. The variable domain in full, completed from reference TRBV7-2 and TRBJ2-1, reads GAGVSQSPSNKVTEKGKDVELRCDPISGHTALYWYRQSLGQGLEFLIYFQGNSAPDKSGLPSDRFSAERTGGSVSTLTIQRTQQEDSAVYLCASSLVGLAGHGEQFFGPGTRLTVL.

The chain has TRBV14 and TRBJ2-3; the match to TRBD2 covers 7 bases. There are 16 residues in the CDR3. The V gene's germline CDR1 is SGHDN and CDR2 FVKESK. The junction had 5 bases not matched to a gene; V was cut back by 0 bases and J by 2 bases. CDR3 sequence (DNA): TGTGCCAGCAGCCAAGATGTCGGGGGGATCACAGATACGCAGTATTTT. Residues: CASSQDVGGITDTQYF.

This clonotype was seen more than once but under ten times. The rearrangement uses TRBV20-1 and TRBJ2-2; 9 positions agree with TRBD1. This CDR3 spans 16 amino acids. CDR1 is DFQATT and CDR2 is SNEGSKA in the germline V gene (reference sequence). Trimming removed 5 bases from V and 3 bases from J; junction bases left unmatched: 10. The DNA of the CDR3 is TGCAGTGCTCGACCAACAGGGGGCTCGGACACCGGGGAGCTGTTTTTT. The encoded protein is CSARPTGGSDTGELFF.

The chain combines TRBV10-3 with TRBJ2-3, with TRBD2 matching over 8 bases. The germline V gene has CDR1 ENHRY and CDR2 SYGVKD. The CDR3 runs 14 residues. The J segment lost 2 bases and the V segment lost 4 bases, leaving 2 bases of the junction unmatched. The CDR3 spells CAISAAGVTDTQYF. The CDR3 nucleotides are TGTGCCATCAGTGCAGCGGGGGTCACAGATACGCAGTATTTT.

Only a few counts were recorded for this clonotype. The chain uses TRBV18 and TRBJ2-7; 9 nucleotides agree with TRBD2. Germline V gene sequence: CDR1 KGHSH, CDR2 LQKENI. J gave up 7 bases and V 2 bases, and 6 bases lay outside the gene matches. The CDR3 covers 14 residues. The CDR3 reads CASSPVAGVGEQYV. CDR3 DNA: TGTGCCAGCTCACCAGTAGCGGGGGTTGGTGAGCAGTACGTC.

This clonotype appeared a few times. V gene TRBV4-2 combines with J gene TRBJ2-5; 10 positions match TRBD2. The CDR3 runs to 16 residues. Trimming removed 0 bases from V and 2 bases from J; junction bases left unmatched: 3. Germline V gene sequence: CDR1 LGHNA, CDR2 YNFKEQ. The DNA of the CDR3 is TGTGCCAGCAGCCAAGAACTAGCGGGGACACAAGAGACCCAGTACTTC. It yields the protein CASSQELAGTQETQYF.

This clonotype has just a few counts. This sequence joins TRBV7-2 and TRBJ2-5, with a weak D call TRBD1 (6 bases). The CDR3 spans 15 residues. Germline lookup yields CDR1 SGHTA and CDR2 FQGNSA. V gave up 8 bases and J gave up 4 bases, with 20 bases separating them. CDR3 amino acids: CASAPQQGRIETQYF. In DNA form, the CDR3 reads TGTGCCAGCGCCCCTCAGCAGGGGCGTATAGAGACCCAGTACTTC.

This clonotype has ten or more counts. The chain employs TRBV12-3 or TRBV12-4 and TRBJ2-3; TRBD2 matches 8 bases. This CDR3 comprises 14 residues. After removal of 3 bases from V and 6 bases from J, the junction contained 5 bases not matched to a gene. The CDR3, as DNA: TGTGCCAGCAGTTTGGGACTAGGGTTCGATACGCAGTATTTT. The encoded protein is CASSLGLGFDTQYF.

This clonotype is medium-sized within its sample. The gene calls are TRBV7-9 and TRBJ2-1; possible D gene TRBD2, 6 bases. The CDR3 runs 12 residues. CDR1 is SEHNR, CDR2 FQNEAQ, per germline (reference sequence). V lost 2 bases to trimming and J lost 8 bases, with 7 bases between them. The CDR3 DNA reads TGTGCCAGCAGCTTAACGGGGGATGAGCAGTTCTTC. Amino acids: CASSLTGDEQFF.

The chain links TRBV2 to TRBJ2-7, with 8 positions matching TRBD1. The CDR3 is 14 residues long. The ends lost 5 bases at V and 5 bases at J; junction bases unmatched: 8. CDR1 SNHLY and CDR2 FYNNEI come from the germline V gene. CDR3 protein: CASSIGQGGHEQYF. Written as DNA, the CDR3 is TGTGCCAGCAGTATAGGACAGGGAGGTCACGAGCAGTACTTC.

The chain combines TRBV10-3 with TRBJ2-2, with D possibly being TRBD1 or TRBD2 (5 bases each). Germline CDR1 reads ENHRY; CDR2 reads SYGVKD. The V and J ends lost 8 bases and 1 base respectively, with 8 bases between them. This CDR3 is built from 13 residues. Here the CDR3 reads CAIEGRNTGELFF. DNA for the CDR3: TGTGCCATCGAGGGGCGGAACACCGGGGAGCTGTTTTTT.

The chain uses TRBV7-2 and TRBJ1-1; no definite D call. Germline V lookup: CDR1 SGHTA, CDR2 FQGNSA. This CDR3 has 12 amino acids. V was pared by 3 bases and J by 1 base, with 3 bases between. CDR3 sequence reads: CASSFWNTEAFF. CDR3 DNA: TGTGCCAGCAGCTTTTGGAACACTGAAGCTTTCTTT. Together with reference TRBV7-2 and TRBJ1-1, the CDR3 gives the full variable domain: GAGVSQSPSNKVTEKGKDVELRCDPISGHTALYWYRQSLGQGLEFLIYFQGNSAPDKSGLPSDRFSAERTGGSVSTLTIQRTQQEDSAVYLCASSFWNTEAFFGQGTRLTVV.

The V call is TRBV7-3, the J call TRBJ2-3, with D perhaps matching TRBD2 (6 bases). V gave up 0 bases and J gave up 12 bases, with 13 bases separating them. This CDR3 is 13 amino acids long. Looked up from germline, CDR1 is SGHTA and CDR2 is FQGTGA. CDR3 loop: CASSLTRDGPQYF. The CDR3 nucleotides read TGTGCCAGCAGCTTAACGCGGGACGGACCCCAGTATTTT.

The table lists this clonotype with a few counts. The chain combines TRBV12-5 with TRBJ2-7, with TRBD1 identical over 10 bases. The CDR3 totals 14 residues. The junction had 5 bases not matched to a gene; V was cut back by 5 bases and J by 4 bases. Germline lookup yields CDR1 LGHNT and CDR2 FRNRAP. CDR3 coding DNA: TGTGCTAGTGGTCCGGGGACAGGGGTGTACGAGCAGTACTTC. Translation: CASGPGTGVYEQYF.

This clonotype was seen a handful of times. The chain's CDR3 is CASSLNARFIQIDTQYF. The CDR3 DNA is TGCGCCAGCAGCTTGAACGCTCGGTTCATCCAAATAGATACGCAGTATTTT. The chain employs TRBV5-1 and TRBJ2-3; D is uncertain. Trimming took off 1 base at V and 5 bases at J, with 20 bases between the two ends. Germline V gene lookup returns CDR1 SGHRS and CDR2 YFSETQ. The CDR3 consists of 17 residues.

This clonotype was found a few times. The CDR3 loop is CASSSGLAGTTDTQYF. The CDR3 DNA follows: TGTGCCAGCAGCTCCGGACTAGCGGGGACTACAGATACGCAGTATTTT. This chain uses TRBV5-5 with TRBJ2-3, with 12 bases lining up with TRBD2. Germline V CDR1 and CDR2: SGHKS, YYEKEE (reference sequence). Trimming removed 3 bases from V and 3 bases from J; junction bases left unmatched: 5. The CDR3 is 16 amino acids. The full variable domain, its missing parts supplied by reference TRBV5-5 and TRBJ2-3, is DAGVTQSPTHLIKTRGQQVTLRCSPISGHKSVSWYQQVLGQGPQFIFQYYEKEERGRGNFPDRFSARQFPNYSSELNVNALLLGDSALYLCASSSGLAGTTDTQYFGPGTRLTVL.

This clonotype was recorded a few times. The V gene is TRBV20-1, the J gene TRBJ1-2; D gene ambiguous. CDR1 is DFQATT, CDR2 SNEGSKA, per germline (reference sequence). The CDR3 sequence is 12 residues long. V was trimmed by 2 bases and J by 5 bases, leaving 9 bases between them. CDR3 DNA sequence: TGCAGTGCTAGAAGCCTTCTGTATGGCTACACCTTC. Residues: CSARSLLYGYTF.